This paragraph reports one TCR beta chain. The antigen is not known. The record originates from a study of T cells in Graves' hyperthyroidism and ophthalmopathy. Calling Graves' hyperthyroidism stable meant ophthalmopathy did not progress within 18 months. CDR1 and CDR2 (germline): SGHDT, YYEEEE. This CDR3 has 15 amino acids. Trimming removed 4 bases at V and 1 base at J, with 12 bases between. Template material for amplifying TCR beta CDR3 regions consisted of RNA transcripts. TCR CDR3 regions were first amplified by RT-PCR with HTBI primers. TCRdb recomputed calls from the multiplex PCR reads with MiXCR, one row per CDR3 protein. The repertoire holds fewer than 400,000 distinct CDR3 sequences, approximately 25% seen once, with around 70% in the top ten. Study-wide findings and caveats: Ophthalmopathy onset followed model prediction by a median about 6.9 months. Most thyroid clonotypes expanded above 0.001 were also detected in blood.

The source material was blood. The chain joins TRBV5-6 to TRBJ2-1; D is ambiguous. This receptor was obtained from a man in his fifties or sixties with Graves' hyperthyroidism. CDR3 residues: CASSLGQVSYNEQFF. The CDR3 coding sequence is TGTGCCAGCAGCCTCGGGCAGGTTTCCTACAATGAGCAGTTCTTC.